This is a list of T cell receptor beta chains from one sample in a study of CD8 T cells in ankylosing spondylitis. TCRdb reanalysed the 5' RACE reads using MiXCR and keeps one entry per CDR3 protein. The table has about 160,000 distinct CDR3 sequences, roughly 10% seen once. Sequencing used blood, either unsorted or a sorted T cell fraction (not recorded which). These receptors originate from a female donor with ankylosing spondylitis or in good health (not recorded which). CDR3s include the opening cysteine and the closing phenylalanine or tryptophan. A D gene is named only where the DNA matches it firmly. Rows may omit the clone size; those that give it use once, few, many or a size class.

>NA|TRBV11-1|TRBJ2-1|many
TGTGCCAGCTCCCGTGGTGGGTTTGAGCAGTTCTTC
CASSRGGFEQFF
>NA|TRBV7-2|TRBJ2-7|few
TGTGCCAGCAGCTACGGGGTGGGAACCTACGAGCAGTACTTC
CASSYGVGTYEQYF
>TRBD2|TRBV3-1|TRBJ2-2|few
TGTGCCAGCAGCCAAGATCGACTAGCGGGACTCGGGGAGCTGTTTTTT
CASSQDRLAGLGELFF
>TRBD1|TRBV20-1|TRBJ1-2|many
TGCAGTGCTAGAACTTTGACCCGGGACAGAATAGAATTTCTCTATGGCTACACCTTC
CSARTLTRDRIEFLYGYTF
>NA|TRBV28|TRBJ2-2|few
TGTGCCAGCACCCCAGTAGGGGCCACCGGGGAGCTGTTTTTT
CASTPVGATGELFF
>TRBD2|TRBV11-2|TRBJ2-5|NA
TGTGCCAGCAGCTTAGGGGATAGCGGGAGGTCCCAAGAGACCCAGTACTTC
CASSLGDSGRSQETQYF
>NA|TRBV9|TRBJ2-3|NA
TGTGCCAGCAGCGCGAACAGGGATTCAGATACGGAGTATTTT
CASSANRDSDTEYF
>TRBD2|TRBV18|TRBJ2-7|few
TGTGCCAGCTCACCAACGAGACTAGCGGGATCTTACGAGCAGTACTTC
CASSPTRLAGSYEQYF
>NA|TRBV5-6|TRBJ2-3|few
TGTGCCAGCAGCTTGAAGCCCCTAGATCGGGTAGATACGCAGTATTTT
CASSLKPLDRVDTQYF
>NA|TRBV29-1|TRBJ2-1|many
TGCAGCGCTCGAGGATCCTACAATGAGCAGTTCTTC
CSARGSYNEQFF
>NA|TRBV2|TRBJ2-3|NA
TGTGCCAGCAGTCCCTTTACTAGCAAGGATACGCAGTATTTT
CASSPFTSKDTQYF
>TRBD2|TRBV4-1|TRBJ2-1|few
TGCGCCAGCAGCCAAGATCCCTATAGCGGGACCGGAGGTCCTGAGCAGTTCTTC
CASSQDPYSGTGGPEQFF
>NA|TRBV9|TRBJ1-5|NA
TGTGCCAGCAGCGTAGGTACCGCTCACAATCAGCCCCAGCATTTT
CASSVGTAHNQPQHF
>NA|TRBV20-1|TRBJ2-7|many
TGCAGTGCTGTACCCGGGACCTTGGAGCAGTACTTC
CSAVPGTLEQYF
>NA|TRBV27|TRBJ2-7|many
TGTGCCAGCAGTTTACGAGCCTCCTACGAGCAGTACTTC
CASSLRASYEQYF
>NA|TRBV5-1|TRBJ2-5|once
TGCGCCAGCCGGGACCAGAATGCGGGGGAGACCCAGTACTTC
CASRDQNAGETQYF
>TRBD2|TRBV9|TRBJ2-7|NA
TGTGCCAGCAGCGTTAGCGGGAGTAGTGGCGAGCAGTACTTC
CASSVSGSSGEQYF
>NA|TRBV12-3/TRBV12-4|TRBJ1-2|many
TGTGCCAGCAGCTCCGGGGCGGCTGGCTACACCTTC
CASSSGAAGYTF
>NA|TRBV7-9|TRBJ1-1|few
TGTGCCAGCAGCTCCCGAGAAGGGAAAATGGGTGAAGCTTTCTTT
CASSSREGKMGEAFF
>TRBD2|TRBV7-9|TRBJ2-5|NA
TGTGCCAGCAGCCGCCGACTAGCGGCCCAAGAGACCCAGTACTTC
CASSRRLAAQETQYF
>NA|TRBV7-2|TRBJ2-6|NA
TGTGCCAGCAGCCCTCCCGTGGGCATGGCTGGGGCCAACGTCCTGACTTTC
CASSPPVGMAGANVLTF
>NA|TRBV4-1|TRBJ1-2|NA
TGCGCCAGCAGCCAAGAGTTAAGCGTCGGGTACTATGGCTACACCTTC
CASSQELSVGYYGYTF
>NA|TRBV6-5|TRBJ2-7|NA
TGTGCCAGCAGTTATTGGACGGAGAGCTCCTACGAGCAGTACTTC
CASSYWTESSYEQYF
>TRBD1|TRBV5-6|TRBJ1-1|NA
TGTGCCAGCAGCTATACCGGGACAGGGCTAGCTTTCTTT
CASSYTGTGLAFF